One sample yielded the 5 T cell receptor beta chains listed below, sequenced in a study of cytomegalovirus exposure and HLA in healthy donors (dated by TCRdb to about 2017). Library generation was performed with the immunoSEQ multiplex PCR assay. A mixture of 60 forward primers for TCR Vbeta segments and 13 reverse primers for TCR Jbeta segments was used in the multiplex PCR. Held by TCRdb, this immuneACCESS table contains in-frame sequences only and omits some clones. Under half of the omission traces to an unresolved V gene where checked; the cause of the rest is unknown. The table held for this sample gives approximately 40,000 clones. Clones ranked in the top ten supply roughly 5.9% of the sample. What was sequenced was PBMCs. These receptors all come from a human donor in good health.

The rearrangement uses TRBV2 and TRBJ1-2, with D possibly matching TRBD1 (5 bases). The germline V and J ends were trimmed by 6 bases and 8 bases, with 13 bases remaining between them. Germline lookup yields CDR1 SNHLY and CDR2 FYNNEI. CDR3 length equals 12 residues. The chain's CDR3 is CASRKTALGYTF. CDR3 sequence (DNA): TGTGCCAGCAGGAAGACAGCGCTCGGCTACACCTTC.

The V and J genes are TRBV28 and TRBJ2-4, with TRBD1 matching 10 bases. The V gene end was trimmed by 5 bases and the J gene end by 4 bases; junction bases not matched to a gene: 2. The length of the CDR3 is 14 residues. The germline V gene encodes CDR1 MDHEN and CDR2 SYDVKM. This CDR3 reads CASSTGQGKNIQYF. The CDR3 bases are TGTGCCAGCAGTACGGGACAGGGGAAAAACATTCAGTACTTC.

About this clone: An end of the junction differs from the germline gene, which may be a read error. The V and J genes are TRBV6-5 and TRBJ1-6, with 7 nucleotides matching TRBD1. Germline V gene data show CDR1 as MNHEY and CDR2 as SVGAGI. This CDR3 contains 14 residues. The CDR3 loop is CASTPGQHNSHLHF. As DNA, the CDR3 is TGTGCCAGCACCCCGGGACAGCATAATTCACACCTCCACTTT.

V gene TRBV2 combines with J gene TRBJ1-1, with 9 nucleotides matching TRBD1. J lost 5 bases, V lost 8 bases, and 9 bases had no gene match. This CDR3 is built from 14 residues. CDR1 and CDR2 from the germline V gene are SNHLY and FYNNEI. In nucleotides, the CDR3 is TGTGCCAGCGGGACCGGGACAGGGATGACTGAAGCTTTCTTT. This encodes CASGTGTGMTEAFF. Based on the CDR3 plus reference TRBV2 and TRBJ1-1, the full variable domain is EPEVTQTPSHQVTQMGQEVILRCVPISNHLYFYWYRQILGQKVEFLVSFYNNEISEKSEIFDDQFSVERPDGSNFTLKIRSTKLEDSAMYFCASGTGTGMTEAFFGQGTRLTVV.

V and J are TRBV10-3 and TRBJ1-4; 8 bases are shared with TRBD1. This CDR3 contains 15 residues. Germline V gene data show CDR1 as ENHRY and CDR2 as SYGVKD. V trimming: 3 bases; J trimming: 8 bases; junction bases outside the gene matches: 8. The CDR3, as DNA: TGTGCCATCAGTGATGGACAGGGCGGTAGGGAAAAACTGTTTTTT. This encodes CAISDGQGGREKLFF.